This is a list of T cell receptor beta chains from one sample in a study of early T cells in non-severe SARS-CoV-2 infection. TCRdb re-analysed the 5' RACE reads in MiXCR, keeping a single row per CDR3 protein. The sample has 55,000 to 80,000 distinct CDR3 sequences, about an eighth seen once. The specimen was whole blood, collected at baseline. These TCRs come from an adult who was a healthcare worker with PCR-confirmed SARS-CoV-2 infection or an uninfected control (not recorded which). Both conserved end residues are part of each CDR3. D genes are given only for firm matches. Only some rows state a clone size, as once, few, many or a class for expanded clones.

d_call,clone_size,cdr3_length,j_call,v_call,cdr3_aa,cdr3_nt
NA,few,14,TRBJ1-4,TRBV6-6,CASSAVRVNEKLFF,TGTGCCAGCAGTGCCGTTAGGGTTAATGAAAAACTGTTTTTT
NA,few,11,TRBJ2-7,TRBV10-3,CAISAGYEQYF,TGTGCCATCAGTGCAGGCTACGAGCAGTACTTC
NA,NA,11,TRBJ2-7,TRBV28,CASSSSYEQDF,TGTGCCAGCAGTAGCAGCTACGAGCAGGACTTC
NA,few,16,TRBJ2-7,TRBV5-4,CASSLDFLGTGNEQYF,TGTGCCAGCAGCCTTGATTTTCTGGGGACGGGCAACGAGCAGTACTTC
NA,NA,12,TRBJ2-2,TRBV7-2,CASSLLGLLLFF,TGTGCCAGCAGCTTACTAGGACTCCTGCTGTTTTTT
TRBD1,NA,15,TRBJ1-2,TRBV12-3/TRBV12-4,CASSYRDRDHYGYTF,TGTGCCAGCAGTTACAGGGACAGGGACCACTATGGCTACACCTTC
NA,NA,12,TRBJ2-5,TRBV29-1,CSVPLGLETQYF,TGCAGCGTTCCGCTAGGGCTAGAGACCCAGTACTTC
NA,NA,16,TRBJ2-3,TRBV6-1,CASNRYSTRGTDTQYF,TGTGCCAGCAATAGGTACTCCACCCGGGGGACAGATACGCAGTATTTT
NA,few,16,TRBJ2-5,TRBV4-2,CASSQNTGTLQETQYF,TGTGCCAGCAGCCAGAATACCGGGACATTGCAAGAGACCCAGTACTTC
NA,NA,14,TRBJ1-5,TRBV12-3/TRBV12-4,CATSRAGVDQPQHF,TGTGCCACCTCAAGAGCAGGGGTAGATCAGCCCCAGCATTTT
TRBD1,NA,15,TRBJ1-2,TRBV10-3,CAIKRDRDGIYGYTF,TGTGCCATCAAACGGGACAGGGACGGTATCTATGGCTACACCTTC
NA,few,15,TRBJ1-1,TRBV6-5,CASSYSQGIGTEAFF,TGTGCCAGCAGTTACTCGCAGGGTATTGGCACTGAAGCTTTCTTT
TRBD1,NA,14,TRBJ2-1,TRBV9,CASSGQGVWNEQFF,TGTGCCAGCAGTGGACAGGGGGTCTGGAATGAGCAGTTCTTC
NA,NA,20,TRBJ2-1,TRBV6-2/TRBV6-3,CASSRTDLGSHRGSYNEQFF,TGTGCCAGCAGCCGTACGGACCTCGGGAGCCATCGGGGCTCCTACAATGAGCAGTTCTTC
NA,many,14,TRBJ1-2,TRBV29-1,CSVSSGFGSHGYTF,TGCAGCGTTTCCTCGGGTTTCGGGTCGCATGGCTACACCTTC
NA,few,13,TRBJ1-2,TRBV25-1,CASSETVVYGYTF,TGTGCCAGCAGTGAGACTGTAGTCTATGGCTACACCTTC
TRBD2,many,15,TRBJ2-1,TRBV7-2,CASSPAASGYNEQFF,TGTGCCAGCAGCCCAGCGGCTAGCGGATACAATGAGCAGTTCTTC
NA,many,12,TRBJ1-2,TRBV6-6,CASSYSTGGYTF,TGTGCCAGCAGTTACTCGACAGGTGGCTACACCTTC
NA,NA,18,TRBJ1-1,TRBV3-1,CASSQGVPFGAMNTEAFF,TGTGCCAGCAGCCAAGGCGTTCCATTTGGGGCTATGAACACTGAAGCTTTCTTT
TRBD1,many,14,TRBJ2-1,TRBV7-9,CASSDDRGLYEQFF,TGTGCCAGCAGCGACGACAGGGGGTTGTATGAGCAGTTCTTC
TRBD1,many,15,TRBJ1-2,TRBV6-2/TRBV6-3,CASTLDRARNYGYTF,TGTGCCAGCACCCTGGACAGGGCACGAAACTATGGCTACACCTTC
TRBD2,NA,16,TRBJ2-5,TRBV11-2,CASSPGTGGLQETQYF,TGTGCCAGCAGTCCAGGGACGGGAGGCCTCCAAGAGACCCAGTACTTC
NA,NA,15,TRBJ1-2,TRBV12-3/TRBV12-4,CASSLLRGANYGYTF,TGTGCCAGCAGTTTACTACGGGGGGCTAACTATGGCTACACCTTC
NA,many,14,TRBJ2-1,TRBV12-3/TRBV12-4,CASIQDSPYNEQFF,TGTGCCAGCATCCAGGACAGCCCCTACAATGAGCAGTTCTTC
NA,NA,17,TRBJ1-3,TRBV6-2/TRBV6-3,CASSYAGGAYSGNTIYF,TGTGCCAGCAGTTACGCGGGTGGAGCCTACTCTGGAAACACCATATATTTT
NA,many,13,TRBJ2-3,TRBV15,CATSRGGTDTQYF,TGTGCCACCAGCAGAGGGGGGACAGATACGCAGTATTTT
NA,NA,15,TRBJ2-6,TRBV12-3/TRBV12-4,CASSFWGSGANVLTF,TGTGCCAGCAGTTTTTGGGGGTCTGGGGCCAACGTCCTGACTTTC